Ten or more counts support the clone carrying this T cell receptor beta chain. Then a second PCR, running roughly 6 to 11 cycles, was carried out with a sample-barcoded 5' primer and a J-beta primer mix. Each TCR beta cDNA got a 12-nucleotide random molecular identifier. TCRdb fed the 5' RACE reads into MiXCR, producing one record per CDR3 protein. The sample shows 1.5 million to 2 million distinct CDR3 sequences, around 48% of them seen only once. The data derive from a study of blood T cells in healthy people across ages. Across the study: Per two T cells, template switching captured roughly one barcoded beta molecule.

Isolation yielded PBMCs, at least 6 million per sample, in every case. The CDR3 runs 14 residues. V was cut by 0 bases and J by 5 bases, with 12 bases left in between. Germline V gene lookup returns CDR1 DFQATT and CDR2 SNEGSKA (reference sequence). The chain is built from TRBV20-1 and TRBJ2-3, with a tentative D call TRBD2 (6 bases). This clonotype originated in a woman in her thirties or forties in good health. The specimen sequenced was blood. CDR3 sequence: CSARELARGDTQYF. The CDR3 DNA reads as TGCAGTGCTAGAGAACTAGCAAGAGGAGATACGCAGTATTTT.